These T cell receptor beta chains were read from a single sample in a study of blood T cell repertoires in COVID-19. Only in-frame clones appear in the TCRdb table, and some are missing; sequencing was by immunoSEQ multiplex PCR. Seen here are more than 110,000 clones, roughly 85% observed once, and the top ten hold 2.5% to 3.5%. Sample: peripheral blood. Receptor source: a man between 50 and 59 years old with acute or convalescent COVID-19. Both conserved end residues are part of each CDR3. The D gene is left open where the match is weak. For some rows the clone size is stated as once, few or many, or as a class when expanded; others skip it.

CDR3: CASSVGPGQGRNTIYF
DNA: TGTGCCAGCAGCGTAGGCCCAGGACAGGGAAGAAACACCATATATTTT
J: TRBJ1-3
V: TRBV9
D: TRBD1
size: -

CDR3: CASSQGSGSNYNEQFF
DNA: TGTGCCAGCAGCCAGGGGTCGGGGAGCAACTACAATGAGCAGTTCTTC
J: TRBJ2-1
V: TRBV3-1/TRBV3-2
D: -
size: once

CDR3: CASSHSGLQDNLSPLHF
DNA: TGTGCCAGCAGCCATTCAGGATTACAGGACAACCTTTCACCCCTCCACTTT
J: TRBJ1-6
V: TRBV4-2
D: -
size: -

CDR3: CASSYWFGGPNTGELFF
DNA: TGTGCCAGCAGTTACTGGTTTGGCGGGCCGAACACCGGGGAGCTGTTTTTT
J: TRBJ2-2
V: TRBV6-2/TRBV6-3
D: -
size: -

CDR3: CASSQVSGIYNEQFF
DNA: TGTGCCAGCAGCCAAGTGAGCGGCATCTACAATGAGCAGTTCTTC
J: TRBJ2-1
V: TRBV14
D: -
size: -

CDR3: CASSIARGTTGNTIYF
DNA: TGTGCCAGTAGTATAGCGCGGGGAACGACTGGAAACACCATATATTTT
J: TRBJ1-3
V: TRBV19
D: -
size: once

CDR3: CASQADYNSPLHF
DNA: TGCGCCTCCCAAGCGGACTATAATTCACCCCTCCACTTT
J: TRBJ1-6
V: TRBV5-1
D: -
size: -

CDR3: CASSLGTTTYEQYF
DNA: TGCGCCAGCAGCTTAGGGACTACAACATACGAGCAGTACTTC
J: TRBJ2-7
V: TRBV5-1
D: TRBD2
size: -

CDR3: CASSLGTGPPLHF
DNA: TGTGCCAGCAGCTTAGGGACAGGTCCACCCCTCCACTTT
J: TRBJ1-6
V: TRBV7-9
D: TRBD1
size: -

CDR3: CASSSFTYEQYF
DNA: TGTGCCAGCAGCTCCTTTACCTACGAGCAGTACTTC
J: TRBJ2-7
V: TRBV7-3
D: -
size: -

CDR3: CASSRASAGELFF
DNA: TGCGCCAGCAGCCGGGCGTCCGCCGGGGAGCTGTTTTTT
J: TRBJ2-2
V: TRBV4-1
D: -
size: -

CDR3: CASRQHMNTEAFF
DNA: TGTGCCAGCAGACAGCACATGAACACTGAAGCTTTCTTT
J: TRBJ1-1
V: TRBV3-1/TRBV3-2
D: -
size: -

CDR3: CASSPPSGGGETQYF
DNA: TGTGCCAGCAGCCCACCATCGGGGGGCGGGGAGACCCAGTACTTC
J: TRBJ2-5
V: TRBV11-2
D: -
size: -

CDR3: CASRPTGNYYGYTF
DNA: TGTGCCAGCAGACCTACCGGGAACTACTATGGCTACACCTTC
J: TRBJ1-2
V: TRBV6-5
D: -
size: once

CDR3: CASSPQVAALNTEAFF
DNA: TGTGCCAGCAGCCCCCAGGTGGCAGCCTTGAACACTGAAGCTTTCTTT
J: TRBJ1-1
V: TRBV5-5
D: -
size: -

CDR3: CASSSLAGAFGDEQFF
DNA: TGTGCCAGCAGCTCTCTAGCGGGGGCCTTTGGGGATGAGCAGTTCTTC
J: TRBJ2-1
V: TRBV9
D: TRBD2
size: -

CDR3: CASSYGFGQDGNTIYF
DNA: TGTGCCAGCAGTTACGGCTTCGGACAGGATGGAAACACCATATATTTT
J: TRBJ1-3
V: TRBV6-6
D: TRBD1
size: -

CDR3: CASSRQPYEQYF
DNA: TGTGCCAGCAGTCGACAGCCCTACGAGCAGTACTTC
J: TRBJ2-7
V: TRBV6-5
D: -
size: -

CDR3: CASSLEAGADTQYF
DNA: TGTGCCAGCAGCTTAGAAGCGGGGGCAGATACGCAGTATTTT
J: TRBJ2-3
V: TRBV7-8
D: TRBD2
size: few

CDR3: CAWSAAGNYGYTF
DNA: TGTGCCTGGAGTGCGGCAGGGAACTATGGCTACACCTTC
J: TRBJ1-2
V: TRBV30
D: -
size: -

CDR3: CASSRRTNDGANVLTF
DNA: TGTGCCAGCAGCCGGAGGACCAATGATGGGGCCAACGTCCTGACTTTC
J: TRBJ2-6
V: TRBV3-1/TRBV3-2
D: -
size: -

CDR3: CASSLSRTTRSYGYTF
DNA: TGTGCCAGCTCTCTGAGTAGGACTACCCGTAGCTATGGCTACACCTTC
J: TRBJ1-2
V: TRBV18
D: -
size: few

CDR3: CASRGAGAWDTQYF
DNA: TGTGCCAGCAGGGGAGCGGGGGCCTGGGATACGCAGTATTTT
J: TRBJ2-3
V: TRBV6-5
D: TRBD2
size: few

CDR3: CASSYELMEAFF
DNA: TGTGCCAGCAGCTACGAGCTGATGGAAGCTTTCTTT
J: TRBJ1-1
V: TRBV5-4
D: -
size: once

CDR3: CASSVATSGDVKTQYF
DNA: TGTGCCAGCAGCGTAGCGACTAGCGGGGATGTGAAGACCCAGTACTTC
J: TRBJ2-5
V: TRBV9
D: TRBD2
size: -

CDR3: CASSPGPGVNTEAFF
DNA: TGTGCCAGCTCACCAGGCCCAGGGGTGAACACTGAAGCTTTCTTT
J: TRBJ1-1
V: TRBV18
D: -
size: few

CDR3: CAISVEWRGSNEKLFF
DNA: TGTGCCATCAGTGTGGAATGGAGAGGGTCTAATGAAAAACTGTTTTTT
J: TRBJ1-4
V: TRBV10-3
D: -
size: -

CDR3: CASSQGQPRTGGNEQFF
DNA: TGCGCCAGCAGCCAAGGCCAACCAAGGACAGGGGGCAATGAGCAGTTCTTC
J: TRBJ2-1
V: TRBV4-1
D: TRBD1
size: -

CDR3: CASSTGETVNQPQHF
DNA: TGTGCCAGCAGCACCGGTGAGACAGTCAATCAGCCCCAGCATTTT
J: TRBJ1-5
V: TRBV3-1/TRBV3-2
D: -
size: once

CDR3: CASSFPLSGSSGANVLTF
DNA: TGTGCCAGCAGCTTTCCCCTTAGCGGGAGCTCTGGGGCCAACGTCCTGACTTTC
J: TRBJ2-6
V: TRBV14
D: TRBD2
size: -

CDR3: CSAHGLAGGLIFSTDTQYF
DNA: TGCAGCGCCCATGGACTAGCGGGGGGGCTGATATTTAGCACAGATACGCAGTATTTT
J: TRBJ2-3
V: TRBV29-1
D: TRBD2
size: -

CDR3: CASSPRAGLTDTQYF
DNA: TGTGCCAGCAGCCCTAGAGCGGGGCTTACAGATACGCAGTATTTT
J: TRBJ2-3
V: TRBV11-2
D: TRBD2
size: -

CDR3: CASSPGQGNYYEQYF
DNA: TGTGCCAGCAGCCCCGGACAGGGGAACTACTACGAGCAGTACTTC
J: TRBJ2-7
V: TRBV7-9
D: TRBD1
size: -

CDR3: CASTRPERGRDAYEQYF
DNA: TGTGCCAGCACTCGGCCTGAGCGCGGGAGAGATGCCTACGAGCAGTACTTC
J: TRBJ2-7
V: TRBV28
D: TRBD2
size: once

CDR3: CASSLLDRDDQPQHF
DNA: TGTGCCAGCAGCTTGTTGGACAGGGATGATCAGCCCCAGCATTTT
J: TRBJ1-5
V: TRBV5-6
D: TRBD1
size: -

CDR3: CASSVAGLSDTQYF
DNA: TGTGCCAGCAGCGTAGCGGGTCTTTCGGATACGCAGTATTTT
J: TRBJ2-3
V: TRBV9
D: -
size: once

CDR3: CASSPGTGFEAFF
DNA: TGTGCCAGCAGCCCTGGGACAGGGTTTGAAGCTTTCTTT
J: TRBJ1-1
V: TRBV4-2
D: TRBD1
size: -

CDR3: CATLRSTEAFF
DNA: TGTGCCACGCTGAGAAGCACTGAAGCTTTCTTT
J: TRBJ1-1
V: TRBV12-3/TRBV12-4
D: -
size: -

CDR3: CASRDPVAGDSYEQYF
DNA: TGTGCCAGCAGGGACCCGGTGGCAGGGGACTCCTACGAGCAGTACTTC
J: TRBJ2-7
V: TRBV2
D: -
size: -

CDR3: CASSANGQYNEQFF
DNA: TGTGCCAGCAGCGCCAATGGACAGTACAATGAGCAGTTCTTC
J: TRBJ2-1
V: TRBV11-2
D: -
size: -

CDR3: CATSEGTASTFF
DNA: TGTGCCACCAGTGAGGGGACAGCCTCTACTTTCTTT
J: TRBJ1-1
V: TRBV24-1
D: TRBD1
size: few

CDR3: CASIPQGYEQYF
DNA: TGTGCCAGCATACCACAGGGCTACGAGCAGTACTTC
J: TRBJ2-7
V: TRBV21-1
D: -
size: -

CDR3: CASSFLQGADEQYF
DNA: TGCGCCAGCAGCTTTTTACAGGGGGCCGACGAGCAGTACTTC
J: TRBJ2-7
V: TRBV5-1
D: TRBD1
size: -